Listed below are T cell receptor beta chains from one sample, sequenced in a study of cytomegalovirus exposure and HLA in healthy donors. The assay was immunoSEQ multiplex PCR, and TCRdb's table has in-frame clones only and misses some. The sample consists of about 130,000 clones, around 74% of them appearing once. The material sequenced was PBMCs. The receptors were sampled from a man between 18 and 35 years old in good health and CMV-seropositive. The CDR3 runs from the conserved cysteine through the conserved F or W. A D gene is named only where the DNA matches it firmly. The size of a clone is reported for some rows only, either as once, few or many, or as a class for expanded clones.

>NA|TRBJ2-7|TRBV5-1|TRBD2
TGCGCCAGCAAAGGGGATAGCGGGGAATACGAGCAGTACTTC
CASKGDSGEYEQYF
>NA|TRBJ1-1|TRBV5-1|TRBD1
TGCGCCAGCAGCTCCAGACAGGGAAGGATAGTGAACACTGAAGCTTTCTTT
CASSSRQGRIVNTEAFF
>once|TRBJ2-2|TRBV7-8|TRBD1
TGTGCCAGCAGCCGCGGGACAGGGCGGTTGAAAGTCACCGGGGAGCTGTTTTTT
CASSRGTGRLKVTGELFF
>NA|TRBJ2-1|TRBV27|TRBD2
TGTGCCAGCAGTTCCCCGGGACTAGCGGGTTACAATGAGCAGTTCTTC
CASSSPGLAGYNEQFF
>NA|TRBJ2-7|TRBV14|NA
TGTGCCAGCAGCCAAGATGTTAGGAGCGGAACTCACTACGAGCAGTACTTC
CASSQDVRSGTHYEQYF
>NA|TRBJ2-7|TRBV5-6|TRBD1
TGTGCCAGCAGCTTTGCTCTAGAGGACAGGGAGTCCAAGCAGTACTTC
CASSFALEDRESKQYF
>NA|TRBJ1-1|TRBV27|NA
TGTGCCAGCAGTTTAGACCCGGGGATGTTGAACACTGAAGCTTTCTTT
CASSLDPGMLNTEAFF
>NA|TRBJ1-1|TRBV6-5|TRBD1
TGTGCCAGCAGTGGACGACAGGGTAACACTGAAGCTTTCTTT
CASSGRQGNTEAFF
>once|TRBJ1-1|TRBV29-1|NA
TGCAGCGCTCGGACATCTCTGAACACTGAAGCTTTCTTT
CSARTSLNTEAFF
>NA|TRBJ2-2|TRBV4-2|TRBD1
TGTGCCAGCAGCCAAGATACGACAGGGGCAAACACCGGGGAGCTGTTTTTT
CASSQDTTGANTGELFF
>NA|TRBJ1-1|TRBV27|NA
TGTGCCAGCAGTTGGGGGGGACGGAGGAACACTGAAGCTTTCTTT
CASSWGGRRNTEAFF
>once|TRBJ1-2|TRBV11-2|NA
TGTGCCAGCAGCCCCCCGGGGGTTCTCTATGGCTACACCTTC
CASSPPGVLYGYTF
>NA|TRBJ1-1|TRBV5-1|NA
TGCGCCAGCAGCGACGGGGGAGACACTGAAGCTTTCTTT
CASSDGGDTEAFF
>NA|TRBJ2-5|TRBV2|NA
TGTGCCAGCGGGAGCCGACCGGGGGAGACCCAGTACTTC
CASGSRPGETQYF
>NA|TRBJ2-5|TRBV30|TRBD2
TGTGCCTGGAGTAGGGGAGCCACTAGCGGGATAGAGACCCAGTACTTC
CAWSRGATSGIETQYF
>NA|TRBJ2-2|TRBV9|NA
TGTGCCAGCAGCGAAGGGACACTAGGCACCGGGGAGCTGTTTTTT
CASSEGTLGTGELFF
>once|TRBJ1-2|TRBV7-2|NA
TGTGCCATCACAGCTCCTCCCGAGGGATATGGCTACACCTTC
CAITAPPEGYGYTF
>NA|TRBJ2-7|TRBV6-5|NA
TGTGCCAGCAGTTACTCGGGCAGATCTACCTACGAGCAGTACTTC
CASSYSGRSTYEQYF
>NA|TRBJ2-1|TRBV7-9|NA
TGTGCCAGCAGCCCCGTCCAACTCTGGTACAATGAGCAGTTCTTC
CASSPVQLWYNEQFF
>NA|TRBJ2-1|TRBV5-4|TRBD2
TGTGCCAGCAGCTTGACGGGGCTAGCGGGAGGTGAGCAGTTCTTC
CASSLTGLAGGEQFF
>few|TRBJ2-7|TRBV5-6|NA
TGTGCCAGCAGCCCCGGACCGGGGACCTACGAGCAGTACTTC
CASSPGPGTYEQYF
>NA|TRBJ1-2|TRBV19|TRBD1
TGTGCCAGTAGCCCGGTGAGGACAGGCTCCAACTATGGCTACACCTTC
CASSPVRTGSNYGYTF